Shown below are 5 T cell receptor beta chains from a single sample sequenced in a study of T cell responses to AZD1222 COVID-19 vaccine. Sequenced by immunoSEQ multiplex PCR; TCRdb stores in-frame clones only, minus some. The top ten clones hold 2% to 2.5% of a sample with about 150,000 clones, almost 95% of them seen once. The sequencing here drew on peripheral blood, taken on day 0 of AZD1222 vaccination. The receptors come from an adult in good health.

The gene calls are TRBV30 and TRBJ1-3, with D maybe TRBD1 (5 bases). In germline, CDR1 is GTSNPN, CDR2 SVGIG (reference sequence). The CDR3 totals 12 residues. Deletions cut 7 bases from V and 3 bases from J, with 10 bases between. CDR3 in DNA: TGTGCCTTGCAGGGTCTTGGAAACACCATATATTTT. It encodes CALQGLGNTIYF.

This chain uses TRBV18 with TRBJ1-3; no clear D. The CDR3 is made up of 15 amino acids. The germline CDR1 and CDR2 sequences are KGHSH and LQKENI. V lost 3 bases and J lost 0, with 9 bases in between. The DNA for the CDR3 is TGTGCCAGCTCACCCGACAAACACTCTGGAAACACCATATATTTT. Translation: CASSPDKHSGNTIYF.

V and J are TRBV10-3 and TRBJ2-5, with 7 bases matching TRBD1. The J call may be in error: the DNA end matches TRBJ2-7 better. Germline V lookup: CDR1 ENHRY, CDR2 SYGVKD. This CDR3 has 16 amino acids. The CDR3 here is CAISATQGVGSYEQYF. The CDR3 nucleotides are TGTGCCATCAGTGCGACGCAGGGGGTAGGCTCCTACGAGCAGTACTTC.

The genes are TRBV5-1 and TRBJ1-2; 12 bases align to TRBD1. The CDR3 totals 14 residues. With V trimmed by 3 bases and J by 6 bases, 3 bases remained unmatched. Looked up from germline, CDR1 is SGHRS and CDR2 is YFSETQ. The CDR3 region has the DNA TGCGCCAGCAGCTGGGACAGGGGGCGCGATGGCTACACCTTC. It translates to CASSWDRGRDGYTF.

The V and J genes are TRBV6-2 or TRBV6-3 and TRBJ2-1; no firm D call. The CDR3 extends over 15 amino acids. Germline lookup yields CDR1 MNHEY and CDR2 SVGEGT. V gave up 5 bases and J gave up 0 bases, with 11 bases separating them. This CDR3 is CASSTPTSSYNEQFF. The CDR3 nucleotides read TGTGCCAGCAGTACCCCGACAAGCTCCTACAATGAGCAGTTCTTC.